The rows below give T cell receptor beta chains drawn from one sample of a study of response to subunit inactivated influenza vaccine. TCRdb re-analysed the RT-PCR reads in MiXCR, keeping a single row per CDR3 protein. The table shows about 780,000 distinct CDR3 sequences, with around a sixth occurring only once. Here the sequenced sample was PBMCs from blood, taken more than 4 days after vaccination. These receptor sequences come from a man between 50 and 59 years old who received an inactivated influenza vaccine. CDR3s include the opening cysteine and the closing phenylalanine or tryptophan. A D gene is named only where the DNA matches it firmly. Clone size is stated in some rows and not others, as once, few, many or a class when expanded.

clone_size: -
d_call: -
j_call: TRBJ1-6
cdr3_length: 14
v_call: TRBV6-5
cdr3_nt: TGTGCCAGCAGTTACTCCAGGAGGAGCTCACCCCTCCACTTT
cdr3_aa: CASSYSRRSSPLHF

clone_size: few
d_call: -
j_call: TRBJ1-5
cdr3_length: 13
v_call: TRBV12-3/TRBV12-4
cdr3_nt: TGTGCCAGCAGCAAAAATGGGCATCAGCCCCAGCATTTT
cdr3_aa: CASSKNGHQPQHF

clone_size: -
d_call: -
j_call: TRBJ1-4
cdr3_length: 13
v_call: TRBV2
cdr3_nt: TGTGCCAGCAAACTGCAGGCTAATGAAAAACTGTTTTTT
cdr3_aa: CASKLQANEKLFF

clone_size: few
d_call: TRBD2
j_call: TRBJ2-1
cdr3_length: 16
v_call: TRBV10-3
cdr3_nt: TGTGCCATCAGTAAAGGGACTAGCGGGAAAGACAATGAGCAGTTCTTC
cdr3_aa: CAISKGTSGKDNEQFF

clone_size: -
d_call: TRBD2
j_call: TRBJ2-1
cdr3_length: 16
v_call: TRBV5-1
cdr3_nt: TGCGCCAGCAGAAGTCCTAGCGGGGGGTCCTACAATGAGCAGTTCTTC
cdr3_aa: CASRSPSGGSYNEQFF

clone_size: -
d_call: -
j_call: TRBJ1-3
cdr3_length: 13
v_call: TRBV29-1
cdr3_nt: TGCAGCGTTGGCGGGGGTTCTGGAAACACCATATATTTT
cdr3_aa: CSVGGGSGNTIYF

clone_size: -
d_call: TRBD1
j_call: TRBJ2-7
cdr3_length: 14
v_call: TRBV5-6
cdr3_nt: TGTGCCAGCAGATTGGACAGGGTGCCTGACGAGCAGTACTTC
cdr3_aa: CASRLDRVPDEQYF

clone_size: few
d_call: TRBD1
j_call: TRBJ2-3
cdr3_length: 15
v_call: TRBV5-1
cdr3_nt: TGCGCCAGCAGCTTGTGGGGACAGGGTAAAGATACGCAGTATTTT
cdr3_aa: CASSLWGQGKDTQYF

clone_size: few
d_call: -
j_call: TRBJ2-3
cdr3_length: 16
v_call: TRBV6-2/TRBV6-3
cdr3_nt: TGTGCCAGCAGCAAAGGCTTGGGGCCTAGCACAGATACGCAGTATTTT
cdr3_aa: CASSKGLGPSTDTQYF

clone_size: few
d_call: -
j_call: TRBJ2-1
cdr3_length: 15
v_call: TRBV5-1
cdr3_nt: TGCGCCAGCAGCCCGGGCGATAGGCAGCTCGGTGAGCAGTTCTTC
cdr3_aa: CASSPGDRQLGEQFF

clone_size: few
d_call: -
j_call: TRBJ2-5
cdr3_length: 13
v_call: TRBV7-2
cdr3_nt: TGTGCCAGCAGCCGCCGACTAGAAGAGACCCAGTACTTC
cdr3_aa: CASSRRLEETQYF

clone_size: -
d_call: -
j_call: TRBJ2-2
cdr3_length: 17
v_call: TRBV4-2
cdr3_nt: TGTGCCAGCAGCCAAGATGGGCCTCCTAGGAACACCGGGGAGCTGTTTTTT
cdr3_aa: CASSQDGPPRNTGELFF

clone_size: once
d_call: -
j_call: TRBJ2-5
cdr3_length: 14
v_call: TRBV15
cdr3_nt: TGTGCCACCAGCAGTTCGGGGGTACAAGAGACCCAGTACTTC
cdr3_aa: CATSSSGVQETQYF

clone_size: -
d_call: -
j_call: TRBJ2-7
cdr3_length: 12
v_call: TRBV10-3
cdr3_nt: TGTGCCATCAGTGTAGGACTGTACGAGCAGTACTTC
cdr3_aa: CAISVGLYEQYF

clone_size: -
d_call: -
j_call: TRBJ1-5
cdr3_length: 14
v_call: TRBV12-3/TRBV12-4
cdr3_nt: TGTGCCAGCAGTTTCGCAGGGGATAATCAGCCCCAGCATTTT
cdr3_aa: CASSFAGDNQPQHF

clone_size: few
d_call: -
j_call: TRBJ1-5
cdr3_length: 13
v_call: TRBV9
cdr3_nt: TGTGCCAGCAGCGCGACCCTTAATCAGCCCCAGCATTTT
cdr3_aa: CASSATLNQPQHF

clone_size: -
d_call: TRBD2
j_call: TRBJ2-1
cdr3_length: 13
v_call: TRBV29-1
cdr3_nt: TGCAGCGTTGCTAGCGGACGATACAATGAGCAGTTCTTC
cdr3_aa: CSVASGRYNEQFF

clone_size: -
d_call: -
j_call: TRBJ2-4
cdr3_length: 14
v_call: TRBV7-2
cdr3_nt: TGTGCCAGCAGCTTTGGGGGCGGCAAAAACATTCAGTACTTC
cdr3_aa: CASSFGGGKNIQYF

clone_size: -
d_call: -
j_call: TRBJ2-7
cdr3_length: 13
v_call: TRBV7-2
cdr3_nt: TGTGCCAGCAGCCCCCCGGGGGCGTTCAAGCAGTACTTC
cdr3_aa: CASSPPGAFKQYF

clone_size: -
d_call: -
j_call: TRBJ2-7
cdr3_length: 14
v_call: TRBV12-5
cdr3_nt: TGTGCTAGTGGTTTGGTACGCAGCGACTACGAGCAGTACTTC
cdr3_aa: CASGLVRSDYEQYF

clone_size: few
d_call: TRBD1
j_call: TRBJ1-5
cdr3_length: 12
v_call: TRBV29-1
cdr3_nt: TGCAGCGCTGGCACAGGGGAGCAGCCCCAGCATTTT
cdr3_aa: CSAGTGEQPQHF

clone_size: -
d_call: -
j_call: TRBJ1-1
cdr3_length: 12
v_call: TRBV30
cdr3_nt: TGTGCCCGAAAACGAGCTAACACTGAAGCTTTCTTT
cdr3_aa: CARKRANTEAFF

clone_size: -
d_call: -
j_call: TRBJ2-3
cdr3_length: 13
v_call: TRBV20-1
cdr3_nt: TGCAGTGCTAAAAGGGACAACACAGATACGCAGTATTTT
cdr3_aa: CSAKRDNTDTQYF

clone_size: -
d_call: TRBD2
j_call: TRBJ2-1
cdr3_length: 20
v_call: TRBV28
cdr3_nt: TGTGCCAGCAGTTTTGTTTCCGGGACTAGCGGGAGGGGATCCTACAATGAGCAGTTCTTC
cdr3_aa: CASSFVSGTSGRGSYNEQFF

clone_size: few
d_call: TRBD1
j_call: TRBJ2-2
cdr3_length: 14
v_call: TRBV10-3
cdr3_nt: TGTGCCATCAGAGAGGGACAGGGGACCGGGGAGCTGTTTTTT
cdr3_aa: CAIREGQGTGELFF

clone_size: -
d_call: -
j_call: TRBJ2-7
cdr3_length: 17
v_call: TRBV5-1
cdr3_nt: TGCGCCAGCAGCTTGGGTCGTGGGCAGGGGCGAACCTACGAGCAGTACTTC
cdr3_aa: CASSLGRGQGRTYEQYF

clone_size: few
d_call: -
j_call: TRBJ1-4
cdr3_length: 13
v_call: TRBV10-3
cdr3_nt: TGTGCCATCAGGGCAGGGTCTAATGAAAAACTGTTTTTT
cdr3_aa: CAIRAGSNEKLFF

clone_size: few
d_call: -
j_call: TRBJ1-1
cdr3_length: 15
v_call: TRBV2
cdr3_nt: TGTGCCAGCAGAGCCAGCCGGGACAAGAACACTGAAGCTTTCTTT
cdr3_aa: CASRASRDKNTEAFF

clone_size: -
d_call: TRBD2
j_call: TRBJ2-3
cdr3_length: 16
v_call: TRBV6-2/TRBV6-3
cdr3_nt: TGTGCCAGCAGTTACTACCGCGGGGGGAGCACAGATACGCAGTATTTT
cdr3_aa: CASSYYRGGSTDTQYF

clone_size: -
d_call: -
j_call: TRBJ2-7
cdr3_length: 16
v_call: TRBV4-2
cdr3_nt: TGTGCCAGCAGCCAAGAATGGCCAGGGAGTTCCTACGAGCAGTACTTC
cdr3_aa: CASSQEWPGSSYEQYF

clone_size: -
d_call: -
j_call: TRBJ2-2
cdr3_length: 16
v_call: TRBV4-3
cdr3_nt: TGCGCCAGCAGCCAAGATGGCAGGGGAGGAACCGGGGAGCTGTTTTTT
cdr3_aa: CASSQDGRGGTGELFF

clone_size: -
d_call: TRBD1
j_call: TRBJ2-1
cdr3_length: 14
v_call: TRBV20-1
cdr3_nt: TGCAGTGCTTTGGGACAGATGACCTACAATGAGCAGTTCTTC
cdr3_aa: CSALGQMTYNEQFF

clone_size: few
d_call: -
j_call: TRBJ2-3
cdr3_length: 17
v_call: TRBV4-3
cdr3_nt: TGCGCCAGCAGTCGGGACGGCGGCGGGCGCGGCACAGATACGCAGTATTTT
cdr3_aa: CASSRDGGGRGTDTQYF

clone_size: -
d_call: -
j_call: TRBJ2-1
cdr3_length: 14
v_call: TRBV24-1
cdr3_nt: TGTGCCACCAGTGGCTCAGCCTCCTACAATGAGCAGTTCTTC
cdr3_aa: CATSGSASYNEQFF

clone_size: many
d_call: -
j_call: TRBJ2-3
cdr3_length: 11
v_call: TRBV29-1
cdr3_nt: TGCAGCGTTGGGCCTGGAGATACGCAGTATTTT
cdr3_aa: CSVGPGDTQYF

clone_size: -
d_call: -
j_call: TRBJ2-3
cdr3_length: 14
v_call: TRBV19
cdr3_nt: TGTGCCAGTAGCAGGGTGGGAGGCACAGATACGCAGTATTTT
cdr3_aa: CASSRVGGTDTQYF

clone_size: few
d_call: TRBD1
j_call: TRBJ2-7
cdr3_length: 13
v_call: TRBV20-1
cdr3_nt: TGCAGTGCTAGGACAGGGATATCCTACGAGCAGTACTTC
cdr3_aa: CSARTGISYEQYF

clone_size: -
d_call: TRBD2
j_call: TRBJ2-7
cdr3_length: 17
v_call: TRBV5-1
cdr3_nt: TGCGCCAGCAGCTTGGAGGTAGGGACTAGCGGCAACTACGAGCAGTACTTC
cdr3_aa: CASSLEVGTSGNYEQYF

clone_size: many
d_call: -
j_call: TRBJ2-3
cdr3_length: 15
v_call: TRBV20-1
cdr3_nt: TGCAGTGCCCGACCGACCTCCGGCCACACAGATACGCAGTATTTT
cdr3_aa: CSARPTSGHTDTQYF

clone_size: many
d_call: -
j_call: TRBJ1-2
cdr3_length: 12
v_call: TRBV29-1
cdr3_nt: TGCAGCGCCCGGCGGGGAGACTATGGCTACACCTTC
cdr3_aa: CSARRGDYGYTF

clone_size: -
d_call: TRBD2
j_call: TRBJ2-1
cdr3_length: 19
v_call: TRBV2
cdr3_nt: TGTGCCAGCGGTAAAGTAAAGCTTACTAGCGGGGGCCGCTCGGGTGAGCAGTTCTTC
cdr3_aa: CASGKVKLTSGGRSGEQFF

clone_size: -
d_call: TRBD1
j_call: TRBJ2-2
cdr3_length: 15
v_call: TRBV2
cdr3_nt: TGTGCCAGCAATCGACAGGGGGTTAACACCGGGGAGCTGTTTTTT
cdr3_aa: CASNRQGVNTGELFF

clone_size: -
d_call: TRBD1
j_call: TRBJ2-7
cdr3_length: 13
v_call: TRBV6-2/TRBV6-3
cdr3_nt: TGTGCCAGCGCTGGACAGGGATTCTACGAGCAGTACTTC
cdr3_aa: CASAGQGFYEQYF

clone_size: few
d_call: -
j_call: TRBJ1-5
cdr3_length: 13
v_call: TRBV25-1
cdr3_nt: TGTGCCAGCTCGACAGCTAGCAATCAGCCCCAGCATTTT
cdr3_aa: CASSTASNQPQHF

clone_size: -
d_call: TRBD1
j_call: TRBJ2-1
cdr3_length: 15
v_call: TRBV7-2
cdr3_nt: TGTGCCAGCAGCTCAGACAGGGGCGAAGCAATGGAGCAGTTCTTC
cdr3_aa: CASSSDRGEAMEQFF

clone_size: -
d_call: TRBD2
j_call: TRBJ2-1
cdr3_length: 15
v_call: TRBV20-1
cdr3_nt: TGCAGTGCTAGACAGACTAGCGGATCCTACAATGAGCAGTTCTTC
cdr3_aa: CSARQTSGSYNEQFF

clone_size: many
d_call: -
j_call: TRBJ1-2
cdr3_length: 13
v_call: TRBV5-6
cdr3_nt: TGTGCCAGCAGCTTACAGGGCTACTATGGCTACACCTTC
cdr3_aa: CASSLQGYYGYTF

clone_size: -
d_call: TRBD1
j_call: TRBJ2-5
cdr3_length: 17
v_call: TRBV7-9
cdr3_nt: TGTGCCAGCAGCATCTTGGGACAGGGGAGCCAGCAAGAGACCCAGTACTTC
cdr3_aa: CASSILGQGSQQETQYF

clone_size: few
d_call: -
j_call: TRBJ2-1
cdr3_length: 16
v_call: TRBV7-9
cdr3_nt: TGTGCCAGCAGCTTAGACCGGGACTTCTCCTACAATGAGCAGTTCTTC
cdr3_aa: CASSLDRDFSYNEQFF

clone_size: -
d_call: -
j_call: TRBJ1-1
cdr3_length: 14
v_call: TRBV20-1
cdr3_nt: TGCAGTGCTAATGACAGGACCTCAGGGTCTGAAGCTTTCTTT
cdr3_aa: CSANDRTSGSEAFF

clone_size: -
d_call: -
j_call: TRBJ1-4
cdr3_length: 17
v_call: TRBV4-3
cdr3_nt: TGCGCCAGCAGCCAAGATTCCCGTGGGTTGTCTAATGAAAAACTGTTTTTT
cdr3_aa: CASSQDSRGLSNEKLFF

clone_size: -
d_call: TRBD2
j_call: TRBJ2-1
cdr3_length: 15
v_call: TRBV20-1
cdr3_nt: TGCAGTGCGAATAGCGGGGGACCTCTATACAATGAGCAGTTCTTC
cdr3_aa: CSANSGGPLYNEQFF